Here is one TCR beta chain with its context. The data belong to a study of blood T cell repertoires in COVID-19. In the original workflow: Amplification from reference gene primers served as the basis for estimated nucleated cell counts. The data were produced by immunoSEQ multiplex PCR, yet TCRdb's version contains in-frame clones alone and is incomplete. V and J calls and clone size are those listed in that table; D and trimming were worked out from the DNA. The sample lists roughly 100,000 clones; about 90% were seen once. Trimming cost V 6 bases and J 0 bases, with 5 bases left between them. The CDR3 has 12 residues. In germline, CDR1 is SNHLY, CDR2 FYNNEI.

The TCR sequence derives from a man in his late teens or twenties with acute or convalescent COVID-19. This rearrangement joins TRBV2 to TRBJ1-1; D is unresolved. The sequencing sample was made of peripheral blood. CDR3 in amino acids: CASRSLNTEAFF. As DNA, the CDR3 is TGTGCCAGCAGATCATTGAACACTGAAGCTTTCTTT.